Listed below are T cell receptor beta chains from one sample, sequenced in a study of high-grade serous ovarian cancer treatment subgroups. The data were produced by immunoSEQ multiplex PCR, yet TCRdb's version contains in-frame clones alone and is incomplete. This sample has about 15,000 clones, with almost 75% found just once. The sample consisted of tumor tissue. The origin of the receptors is a human donor with high-grade serous ovarian cancer. Both conserved end residues are part of each CDR3. The D gene is left open where the match is weak.

v_call d_call cdr3_aa
TRBV5-8 TRBD1 CASSQQGDHEQYF
TRBV5-1 TRBD1 CASSLGQGRSPLHF
TRBV19 - CASRVESQPQHF
TRBV5-6 - CASSATTGGSEKLFF
TRBV28 - CASSPRGSSGNTIYF
TRBV29-1 - CSVARGSGNTIYF
TRBV5-1 - CASSVTGDYGYTF
TRBV5-6 - CASSFLPKQVPEQYF
TRBV9 - CASSVEGSGVRGYTF
TRBV5-1 - CASSQRAGSNYGYTF
TRBV6-1 - CASTAGPTTDTQYF
TRBV9 TRBD2 CASSEPAGGTDTQYF
TRBV21-1 - CDEEKLFF
TRBV7-3 TRBD2 CASLPSGGGYGGELFF
TRBV4-3 - CASSPEGLTVYTDTQYF
TRBV12-5 - CASGLRDTQYF
TRBV4-3 TRBD2 CASSLRGSGGDTQYF
TRBV11-2 - CASSPSGNEQFF
TRBV5-1 TRBD2 CASSQGLASDTQYF
TRBV6-5 - CASSLEGLGNSPLHF
TRBV9 - CASSVGHSSYEQYF
TRBV10-3 TRBD1 CAISRDRADYTF
TRBV11-1 TRBD1 CASSLYRGYEQYF
TRBV4-3 TRBD1 CASSQDRTGRRTEAFF
TRBV6-5 - CASSQLNTEAFF
TRBV18 - CASSPSLGGTDTQYF
TRBV5-4 - CASSSGGDREKLFF
TRBV4-3 - CASSQERVYGFTDTQYF
TRBV6-4 TRBD1 CASSDTSGTGGDTQYF
TRBV5-1 TRBD1 CASSYGQEIQETQYF
TRBV7-8 TRBD2 CATSGGSYNEQFF
TRBV5-1 - CASSLHQADYGYTF
TRBV6-1 - CASRAGYTEAFF
TRBV7-2 - CASSPGGGVKGEQYF
TRBV14 - CASSQGTGYEQYF
TRBV18 TRBD1 CASSPGKGAWEEQYF
TRBV7-6 - CASSLNSGNTIYF
TRBV4-3 - CASSQPGPTGNTEAFF
TRBV18 - CASSPSGPGGNTIYF
TRBV7-6 - CASSSQQGYEQYF
TRBV4-3 TRBD1 CASSQDVGQGAFSYEQYF
TRBV7-9 - CASSLPDSPVEKLFF